Below, 14 T cell receptor beta chains from the same sample are listed, as sequenced in a study of brain metastases from non-small cell lung cancer. Profiled with immunoSEQ multiplex PCR; TCRdb holds only in-frame clones, not every one. The table records some 4,000 clones, around 90% of them present only once. The source material was primary lung tumor tissue. These receptor sequences come from a donor over 35 with non-small cell lung cancer.

The chain carries TRBV19 and TRBJ1-6, with 9 positions matching TRBD1. CDR3 length: 15 amino acids. Germline assignment: CDR1 LNHDA and CDR2 SQIVND (reference sequence). The junction had 10 bases not matched to a gene; V was cut back by 6 bases and J by 10 bases. CDR3 DNA sequence: TGTGCCAGTAGGGGACAGGGCACGGTGCGATCACCCCTCCACTTT. Residues: CASRGQGTVRSPLHF.

This clone was counted a few times. The J gene is TRBJ2-2, the V gene TRBV10-3, with a possible D match to TRBD2 (5 bases). V lost 10 bases and J 4 bases, leaving 16 bases between the germline ends. The CDR3 has 14 amino acids. Germline V gene lookup returns CDR1 ENHRY and CDR2 SYGVKD. The CDR3 DNA sequence: TGTGCCAGCCGTGCGCCCGCGGGCACCGGGGAGCTGTTTTTT. Residues: CASRAPAGTGELFF.

V is TRBV6-2 or TRBV6-3 and J is TRBJ2-6; D call uncertain. V dropped 4 bases and J dropped 2 bases, with 15 bases sitting between them. This CDR3 spans 17 amino acids. The V gene's germline CDR1 is MNHEY and CDR2 SVGEGT. The CDR3 DNA sequence: TGTGCCAGCAGTTTTTCCGGAATTTCCCCTGGGGCCAACGTCCTGACTTTC. This encodes CASSFSGISPGANVLTF.

The gene calls are TRBV7-2 and TRBJ2-1, with TRBD1 identical over 9 bases. V lost 5 bases to trimming and J lost 7 bases; unmatched junction nucleotides: 9. CDR3 length: 15 residues. Germline assignment: CDR1 SGHTA and CDR2 FQGNSA. This CDR3 is CASSTQQGAGNEQFF. For the CDR3, the DNA is TGTGCCAGCAGCACGCAACAGGGGGCTGGAAATGAGCAGTTCTTC.

This clone came up once. The J gene is TRBJ1-2, the V gene TRBV6-2 or TRBV6-3; TRBD1 agrees at 10 bases. The CDR3 totals 14 residues. V lost 6 bases and J lost 7; bases outside the gene matches: 8. Germline-derived CDR1 and CDR2 are MNHEY and SVGEGT. In DNA, the CDR3 is TGTGCCAGCAGCAACCCCGGGACAGGGGTTGGCTACACCTTC. It encodes CASSNPGTGVGYTF.

The chain uses TRBV28 and TRBJ2-3, with D uncertain. The CDR3 has 13 amino acids. V was trimmed by 5 bases and J by 0 bases, leaving 6 bases between them. Germline V gene data show CDR1 as MDHEN and CDR2 as SYDVKM. The CDR3 DNA follows: TGTGCCAGCAGTGGTTTGAGCACAGATACGCAGTATTTT. This encodes CASSGLSTDTQYF. Filled out from reference TRBV28 and TRBJ2-3, the complete variable domain reads DVKVTQSSRYLVKRTGEKVFLECVQDMDHENMFWYRQDPGLGLRLIYFSYDVKMKEKGDIPEGYSVSREKKERFSLILESASTNQTSMYLCASSGLSTDTQYFGPGTRLTVL.

The V gene is TRBV10-3, the J gene TRBJ1-1, with 10 bases matching TRBD1. This CDR3 is built from 14 residues. J gave up 1 base and V 7 bases, and 3 bases lay outside the gene matches. Per the germline V gene, CDR1 is ENHRY and CDR2 is SYGVKD. CDR3 bases: TGTGCCATCAAGGGACAGGGGACGAACACTGAAGCTTTCTTT. It yields the protein CAIKGQGTNTEAFF.

This clone occurred once. J is TRBJ1-5 and V is TRBV30, with 7 bases matching TRBD1. CDR3 size: 13 residues. Germline CDR1 and CDR2: GTSNPN and SVGIG (reference sequence). Losses at the gene ends were 3 bases for V and 4 bases for J; bases not matched to a gene: 3. The chain's CDR3 is CAWRRGRNQPQHF. CDR3 sequence (DNA): TGTGCCTGGAGAAGGGGGCGTAATCAGCCCCAGCATTTT.

V usage is TRBV19 and J usage is TRBJ2-3; TRBD2 is a possible D gene (6 bases). Germline V gene sequence: CDR1 LNHDA, CDR2 SQIVND (reference sequence). The CDR3 length is 13 residues. Trimming took off 6 bases at V and 6 bases at J, with 13 bases between the two ends. The CDR3 DNA reads TGTGCCAGTAGCGCTCGACTAGGTGATACGCAGTATTTT. Translation: CASSARLGDTQYF.

The chain has TRBV11-3 and TRBJ2-7; TRBD2 matches 7 bases. Losses at the gene ends were 5 bases for V and 6 bases for J; bases not matched to a gene: 7. Germline lookup yields CDR1 SGHNT and CDR2 YENEEA. The CDR3 covers 13 residues. The CDR3 spells CASSLMSGGEQYF. CDR3 in DNA: TGTGCCAGCAGCCTCATGTCGGGGGGCGAGCAGTACTTC.

The chain employs TRBV7-2 and TRBJ1-6; D gene ambiguous. The germline V and J ends were trimmed by 0 bases and 9 bases, with 12 bases remaining between them. This CDR3 is 15 amino acids long. The V gene's germline CDR1 is SGHTA and CDR2 FQGNSA. CDR3 residues: CASSLAWRQPSPLHF. Written as DNA, the CDR3 is TGTGCCAGCAGCTTAGCCTGGCGGCAGCCTTCACCCCTCCACTTT.

This clone occurred once. One end of the junction does not line up with germline, which may come from a read error. The rearrangement uses TRBV6-1 and TRBJ2-7, with 7 nucleotides matching TRBD1. In germline, CDR1 is MNHNS, CDR2 SASEGT. The CDR3 spans 11 residues. CDR3 in amino acids: CASSAQGPMKF. The CDR3 region has the DNA TGTGCCAGCAGTGCACAGGGGCCTATGAAGTTC.

The chain couples TRBV5-1 to TRBJ2-5; 7 bases fit TRBD1. After removal of 0 bases from V and 1 base from J, the junction contained 6 bases not matched to a gene. The CDR3 extends over 16 amino acids. Germline lookup yields CDR1 SGHRS and CDR2 YFSETQ. The DNA for the CDR3 is TGCGCCAGCAGCTTGGTTGGGACAGATATCCAAGAGACCCAGTACTTC. This encodes CASSLVGTDIQETQYF.

The chain employs TRBV5-5 and TRBJ2-7; 7 positions agree with TRBD1. V was pared by 6 bases and J by 7 bases, with 13 bases of the junction left unmatched. CDR1 and CDR2 (germline): SGHKS, YYEKEE (reference sequence). The CDR3 is 14 amino acids. CDR3 nucleotide sequence: TGTGCCAGCACCAGGGACAGCTGGGACGGGGAGCAGTACTTC. It codes for CASTRDSWDGEQYF.